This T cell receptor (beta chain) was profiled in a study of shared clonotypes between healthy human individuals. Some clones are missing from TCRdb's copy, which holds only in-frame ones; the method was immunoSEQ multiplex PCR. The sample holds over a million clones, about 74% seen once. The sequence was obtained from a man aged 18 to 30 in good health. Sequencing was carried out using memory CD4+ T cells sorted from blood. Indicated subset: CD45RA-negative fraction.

This CDR3 reads CAWSVTFRTSGPNEQFF. The CDR3 DNA follows: TGTGCCTGGAGTGTTACCTTCAGGACTAGCGGACCTAATGAGCAGTTCTTC. The chain recombines TRBV30 with TRBJ2-1, with 10 bases fitting TRBD2. Per the germline V gene, CDR1 is GTSNPN and CDR2 is SVGIG (reference sequence). The CDR3 totals 17 residues. Trimming removed 0 bases from V and 7 bases from J; junction bases left unmatched: 12.